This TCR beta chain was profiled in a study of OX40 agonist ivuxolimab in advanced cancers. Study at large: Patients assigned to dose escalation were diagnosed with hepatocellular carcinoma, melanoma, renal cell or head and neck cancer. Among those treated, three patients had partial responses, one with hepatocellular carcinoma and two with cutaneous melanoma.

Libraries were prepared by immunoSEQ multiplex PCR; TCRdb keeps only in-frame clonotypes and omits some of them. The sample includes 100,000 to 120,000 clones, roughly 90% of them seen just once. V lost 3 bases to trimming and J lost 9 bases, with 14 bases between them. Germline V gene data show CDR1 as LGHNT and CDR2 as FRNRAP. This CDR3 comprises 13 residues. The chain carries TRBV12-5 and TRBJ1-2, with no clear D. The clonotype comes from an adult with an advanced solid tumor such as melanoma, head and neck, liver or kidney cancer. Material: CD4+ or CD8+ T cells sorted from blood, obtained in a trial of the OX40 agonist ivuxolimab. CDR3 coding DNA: TGTGCTAGTGGTTTCGATTGGGTACGGAGCTACACCTTC. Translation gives CASGFDWVRSYTF.